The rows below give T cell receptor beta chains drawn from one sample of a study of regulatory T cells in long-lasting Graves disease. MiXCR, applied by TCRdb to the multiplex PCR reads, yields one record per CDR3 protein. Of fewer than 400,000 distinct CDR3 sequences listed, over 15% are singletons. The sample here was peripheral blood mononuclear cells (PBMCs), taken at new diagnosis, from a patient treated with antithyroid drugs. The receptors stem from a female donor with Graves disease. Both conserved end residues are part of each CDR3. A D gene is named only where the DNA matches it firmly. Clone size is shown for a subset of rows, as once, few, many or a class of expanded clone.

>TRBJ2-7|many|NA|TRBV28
CASSFGQDLYEQYF
TGTGCCAGCAGTTTTGGTCAGGACCTCTACGAGCAGTACTTC
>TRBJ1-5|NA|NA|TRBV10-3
CAAGPLGNQSQHF
TGTGCCGCCGGGCCCCTCGGCAATCAGTCCCAGCATTTT
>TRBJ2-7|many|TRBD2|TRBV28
CASSFGAGVYEQYF
TGTGCCAGCAGTTTCGGAGCGGGAGTCTACGAGCAGTACTTC
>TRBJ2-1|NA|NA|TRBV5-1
CASSLAGTPTQFF
TGCGCCAGCAGCTTGGCAGGGACTCCCACGCAGTTCTTC
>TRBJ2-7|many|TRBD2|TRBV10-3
CAISGGDSARYEQYF
TGTGCCATCAGCGGGGGGGACTCGGCCCGCTACGAGCAGTACTTC
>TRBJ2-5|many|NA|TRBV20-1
CSAERLTSRGETQYF
TGCAGTGCAGAGAGATTGACTAGTAGAGGCGAGACCCAGTACTTC
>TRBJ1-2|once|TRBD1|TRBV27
CASGDRGTMGYTF
TGTGCCAGCGGCGACAGGGGGACTATGGGCTACACCTTC
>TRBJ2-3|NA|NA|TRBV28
CASSLPSGARTDTQYF
TGTGCCAGCAGTTTACCCAGCGGAGCTCGCACAGATACGCAGTATTTT
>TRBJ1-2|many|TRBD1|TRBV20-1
CSAGQGATGYTF
TGCAGTGCTGGACAGGGGGCTACGGGCTACACCTTC
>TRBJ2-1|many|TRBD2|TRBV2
CASSLPTSGNNEQFF
TGTGCCAGCAGCCTCCCGACTAGCGGGAATAATGAGCAGTTCTTC
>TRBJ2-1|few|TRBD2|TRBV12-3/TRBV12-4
CASSLFSGRTSYNEQFF
TGTGCCAGCAGTCTATTTAGCGGGAGGACCTCCTACAATGAGCAGTTCTTC
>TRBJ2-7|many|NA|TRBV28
CASSLPVSGGYEQYF
TGTGCCAGCAGTTTGCCGGTCTCCGGGGGCTACGAGCAGTACTTC
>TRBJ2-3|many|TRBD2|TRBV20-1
CSAAGAGLTDTQYF
TGCAGTGCTGCGGGAGCGGGATTGACAGATACGCAGTATTTT
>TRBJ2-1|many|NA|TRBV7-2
CASSLEADLYNEQFF
TGTGCCAGCAGCTTAGAAGCGGACCTCTACAATGAGCAGTTCTTC
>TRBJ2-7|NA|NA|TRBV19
CASSIGTDYEQYF
TGTGCCAGTAGTATAGGGACAGACTACGAGCAGTACTTC
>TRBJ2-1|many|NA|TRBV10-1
CASSDGREQFF
TGCGCCAGCAGTGATGGGAGGGAGCAGTTCTTC
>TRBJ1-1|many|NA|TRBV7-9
CASTLSDRRTEAFF
TGTGCCAGCACCCTTTCGGACCGTCGCACTGAAGCTTTCTTT
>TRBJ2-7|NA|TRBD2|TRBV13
CASSLEGLGEYEQYF
TGTGCCAGCAGCTTGGAGGGACTAGGAGAATACGAGCAGTACTTC
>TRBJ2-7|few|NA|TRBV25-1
CASQQGINSEQYF
TGTGCCAGCCAACAGGGAATAAACTCCGAGCAGTACTTC
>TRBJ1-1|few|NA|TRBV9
CASSVGSQGAEASF
TGTGCCAGCAGCGTTGGCTCCCAAGGGGCTGAAGCTTCCTTT
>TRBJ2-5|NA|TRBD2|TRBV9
CASSTSGGAEGETQYF
TGTGCCAGCTCAACTAGCGGGGGGGCCGAGGGAGAGACCCAGTACTTC
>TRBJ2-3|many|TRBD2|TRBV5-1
CASIQRDSTDTQYF
TGCGCCAGCATTCAGCGGGATAGCACAGATACGCAGTATTTT
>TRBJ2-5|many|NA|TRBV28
CASSFGGRTQYF
TGTGCCAGCAGTTTCGGGGGTCGGACCCAGTACTTC
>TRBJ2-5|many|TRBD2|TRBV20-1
CSAPGTSGRANQETQYF
TGCAGTGCCCCCGGGACTAGCGGGAGGGCGAATCAGGAGACCCAGTACTTC
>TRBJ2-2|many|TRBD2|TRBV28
CASSSPGTSSRGGELFF
TGTGCCAGCAGTTCTCCCGGGACTAGCTCCCGAGGCGGGGAGCTGTTTTTT
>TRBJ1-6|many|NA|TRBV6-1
CASGGAKVRKGSPLHF
TGTGCCAGCGGGGGGGCAAAAGTAAGGAAAGGCTCACCCCTCCACTTT